These 14 T cell receptor beta chains were all obtained from the same sample, sequenced in a study of CD8+CD57+ T cells in acquired aplastic anemia. Patients included in sequencing had previously demonstrated CD8+CD57+ cell expansion by flow cytometry. Genomic DNA, serving as template, underwent TCR beta VDJ and CDR3 profiling. TCRdb reprocessed the reads with MiXCR, giving one entry per CDR3 protein. The sample contains 150,000 or so distinct CDR3 sequences, around 52% of which appear only once. Sequenced: sorted CD4+, CD8+, or CD8+CD57+ T cells (not recorded which) from PBMCs. The source is a human donor with aplastic anemia.

As concerns this clonotype: A much larger clone lies one base from this, so it may be a read error. This likely comes from a read error, as the CDR3 has no conserved phenylalanine or tryptophan at its end. This sequence joins TRBV30 and TRBJ2-7, with 7 bases lining up with TRBD2. This CDR3 comprises 13 residues. V gave up 7 bases and J gave up 2 bases; unmatched junction bases: 8. Germline CDR1 GTSNPN, CDR2 SVGIG (reference sequence). The CDR3 region has the DNA TGTGCCTTAGCGGGTGGTCCTACCTACGAGCAGTACTCC. Its protein product is CALAGGPTYEQYS.

The J gene is TRBJ1-5, the V gene TRBV19; 7 nucleotides line up with TRBD1. The V segment lost 10 bases and the J segment 10 bases; nucleotides outside the gene matches: 10. Looked up from germline, CDR1 is LNHDA and CDR2 is SQIVND (reference sequence). The CDR3 is 12 amino acids. CDR3 in DNA: TGTGCCACCCGGGGAGGGGGCAATCCCCAGCATTTT. Its translation is CATRGGGNPQHF.

V usage is TRBV7-3 and J usage is TRBJ2-2; D is ambiguous. Trimming cost V 1 base and J 7 bases, with 7 bases left between them. The CDR3 runs to 13 residues. Germline V gene data show CDR1 as SGHTA and CDR2 as FQGTGA. CDR3 sequence (DNA): TGTGCCAGCAGCTTAATTTTGGGCGGGGAGCTGTTTTTT. Its protein is CASSLILGGELFF.

This clonotype was recorded many times. J is TRBJ2-1 and V is TRBV20-1; 11 nucleotides align to TRBD2. CDR1 DFQATT and CDR2 SNEGSKA come from the germline V gene (reference sequence). V gave up 6 bases and J gave up 3 bases; unmatched junction bases: 7. The CDR3 has 15 residues. CDR3: CSAIDSGGVYNEQFF. In nucleotides, the CDR3 is TGCAGTGCAATAGATAGCGGGGGGGTCTACAATGAGCAGTTCTTC.

This clonotype appeared many times. The V gene is TRBV12-3 or TRBV12-4, the J gene TRBJ1-2; no definite D call. This CDR3 contains 14 residues. V dropped 3 bases and J dropped 4 bases, with 12 bases sitting between them. This CDR3 is CASSFDPALYGYTF. CDR3 DNA: TGTGCCAGCAGTTTCGATCCCGCTCTCTATGGCTACACCTTC.

This clonotype has just a few counts. This chain connects TRBV2 to TRBJ2-3, with a possible D match to TRBD2 (6 bases). The CDR3 has 12 residues. From germline, CDR1 is SNHLY and CDR2 FYNNEI. Trimming removed 8 bases from V and 4 bases from J, with 10 bases in between. As DNA, the CDR3 is TGTGCCAGCGCTAGCGTGTCAGATACGCAGTATTTT. This translates into CASASVSDTQYF.

The rearrangement links TRBV20-1 to TRBJ2-7, with 8 bases identical to TRBD1. Looked up from germline, CDR1 is DFQATT and CDR2 is SNEGSKA (reference sequence). There are 11 residues in the CDR3. After removal of 7 bases from V and 7 bases from J, the junction contained 6 bases not matched to a gene. CDR3 DNA sequence: TGCAGTGGAGCAGGGGGCAGGGAGCAGTACTTC. Translation gives CSGAGGREQYF.

This clonotype came up many times. V and J are TRBV19 and TRBJ2-7; TRBD1 might be the D (5 bases). CDR3 length equals 13 residues. CDR1 and CDR2 (germline): LNHDA, SQIVND (reference sequence). The CDR3 nucleotides read TGTCCGATACAGGATGAGAGGTCCTACGAGCAGTACTTC. Protein: CPIQDERSYEQYF.

This clonotype was counted a few times. The chain couples TRBV27 to TRBJ1-4; TRBD1 matches 8 bases. Germline loops: CDR1 MNHEY, CDR2 SMNVEV (reference sequence). The ends lost 5 bases at V and 8 bases at J; junction bases unmatched: 13. The CDR3 spans 16 residues. CDR3 DNA sequence: TGTGCCAGCAGTCCCCGATGGACAGGGAAGGGAGAAAAACTGTTTTTT. Encoded protein: CASSPRWTGKGEKLFF.

This clonotype appeared many times. The chain recombines TRBV7-3 with TRBJ1-1; D is perhaps TRBD1 (5 bases). The CDR3 has 12 amino acids. Looked up from germline, CDR1 is SGHTA and CDR2 is FQGTGA. The V end was cut by 4 bases, the J end by 4 bases, with 7 bases between. In nucleotides, the CDR3 is TGTGCCAGCAGCTCCAGGGTCACTGAAGCTTTCTTT. It specifies CASSSRVTEAFF. Looking up the rest from reference TRBV7-3 and TRBJ1-1 gives the full variable domain: GAGVSQTPSNKVTEKGKYVELRCDPISGHTALYWYRQSLGQGPEFLIYFQGTGAADDSGLPNDRFFAVRPEGSVSTLKIQRTERGDSAVYLCASSSRVTEAFFGQGTRLTVV.

With regard to this clonotype: An end of the junction does not agree with germline; a read error may underlie this. The chain combines TRBV20-1 with TRBJ1-1; 7 nucleotides agree with TRBD1. Germline assignment: CDR1 DFQATT and CDR2 SNEGSKA (reference sequence). This CDR3 region has 15 residues. The chain's CDR3 is CNAKGADTADTEAFF. The CDR3 DNA is TGCAATGCTAAGGGGGCGGACACCGCGGATACTGAAGCTTTCTTT.

The J gene is TRBJ1-1, the V gene TRBV6-1; D may be TRBD1 (6 bases). Germline loops: CDR1 MNHNS, CDR2 SASEGT. This CDR3 is built from 14 residues. Trimming removed 5 bases at V and 0 bases at J, with 10 bases between. In DNA, the CDR3 is TGTGCCAGCAGTACCCAGGGGCTGAACACTGAAGCTTTCTTT. It translates to CASSTQGLNTEAFF.

This clonotype was seen ten or more times. CDR3 amino acids: CASSFGQGVSGANVLTF. In DNA, the CDR3 is TGTGCCAGCAGCTTTGGACAGGGAGTCTCTGGGGCCAACGTCCTGACTTTC. This chain links TRBV7-6 with TRBJ2-6, with 8 positions matching TRBD1. The CDR3 is 17 amino acids. With 3 bases clipped from V and 0 bases from J, the junction kept 4 bases outside the gene matches. Germline CDR1 reads SGHVS; CDR2 reads FNYEAQ.

Notes on this clonotype: A much larger clone sits a single nucleotide away, making a read error possible. The V call is TRBV7-3, the J call TRBJ2-1, with 12 bases fitting TRBD2. The CDR3 length is 18 residues. J gave up 4 bases and V 1 base, and 8 bases lay outside the gene matches. The V gene's germline CDR1 is SGHTA and CDR2 FQGTGA. DNA of the CDR3: TGTGCCAGCAGCTTAAATGGTCTAGCGGGAGGGGTGTACAATGAGCAGTTCTTC. Residues: CASSLNGLAGGVYNEQFF.